This is a list of T cell receptor beta chains from one sample in a study of PD-1 blockade in classical Hodgkin lymphoma. Produced via immunoSEQ multiplex PCR; TCRdb's table is partial and in-frame only. The sample yields 20,000 to 25,000 clones, roughly two thirds seen once. Specimen: peripheral blood mononuclear cells (PBMCs), collected at baseline. The receptors were gathered from a human donor with classical Hodgkin lymphoma. CDR3s include the opening cysteine and the closing phenylalanine or tryptophan. The D gene is left open where the match is weak. Part of the rows lack a size; the others show once, few, many or a class for expanded clones.

v_gene	d_gene	abundance	j_gene	CDR3aa	CDR3nt
TRBV28	.	once	TRBJ1-1	CASSLRTGLDTEAFF	TGTGCCAGCAGTTTAAGAACAGGCTTGGACACTGAAGCTTTCTTT
TRBV10-3	TRBD2	.	TRBJ2-1	CAISDSAGGPDEQFF	TGTGCCATCAGTGACTCAGCGGGGGGGCCTGATGAGCAGTTCTTC
TRBV4-2	TRBD1	.	TRBJ2-5	CASSPYDRAGETQYF	TGTGCCAGCAGCCCCTACGACAGGGCCGGGGAGACCCAGTACTTC
TRBV19	TRBD1	.	TRBJ1-5	CASSIIGGGFQPQHF	TGTGCCAGTAGTATAATTGGAGGGGGCTTTCAGCCCCAGCATTTT
TRBV4-2	.	few	TRBJ1-4	CASSQILAQDLDEKLFF	TGTGCCAGCAGCCAAATTTTAGCCCAGGACCTTGACGAAAAACTGTTTTTT
TRBV5-6	.	.	TRBJ1-2	CASSLETGRLGYTF	TGTGCCAGCAGCCTAGAAACTGGACGGCTTGGCTACACCTTC
TRBV9	TRBD1	.	TRBJ1-2	CASSGGDRGTYGYTF	TGTGCCAGCAGCGGGGGGGACAGGGGCACCTATGGCTACACCTTC
TRBV7-9	TRBD2	.	TRBJ2-1	CASSFVTRGGPDNEQFF	TGTGCCAGCAGCTTTGTTACGCGGGGGGGCCCAGACAATGAGCAGTTCTTC
TRBV28	.	.	TRBJ1-2	CASSQDLNYGYTF	TGTGCCAGCAGCCAGGACCTCAACTATGGCTACACCTTC
TRBV7-9	TRBD2	.	TRBJ2-3	CASSLEAQGAGVTDTQYF	TGTGCCAGCAGCTTAGAAGCCCAAGGGGCGGGGGTCACAGATACGCAGTATTTT
TRBV2	TRBD2	.	TRBJ2-5	CASRKTSGGLGETQYF	TGTGCCAGCAGGAAGACTAGCGGGGGGTTGGGCGAGACCCAGTACTTC
TRBV2	.	.	TRBJ1-1	CASNREGAFF	TGTGCCAGCAACCGGGAAGGTGCTTTCTTT
TRBV2	.	.	TRBJ2-7	CASRRGDYEQYF	TGTGCCAGCAGAAGAGGGGACTACGAGCAGTACTTC
TRBV5-6	.	.	TRBJ2-1	CASSVEELAYNEQFF	TGTGCCAGCAGCGTAGAGGAGTTGGCCTACAATGAGCAGTTCTTC
TRBV4-2	.	.	TRBJ2-3	CASSPPTGGRDTQYF	TGTGCCAGCAGCCCCCCTACCGGGGGCAGGGATACGCAGTATTTT
TRBV4-1	.	.	TRBJ1-3	CASSQDIAGTGSGNTIYF	TGCGCCAGCAGCCAAGATATCGCAGGCACCGGCTCTGGAAACACCATATATTTT
TRBV10-2	.	.	TRBJ2-1	CASEDSWEVNEQFF	TGCGCCAGCGAGGATTCTTGGGAGGTCAATGAGCAGTTCTTC
TRBV19	.	.	TRBJ2-7	CASSQYVSTYEQYF	TGTGCCAGTAGTCAATATGTATCGACCTACGAGCAGTACTTC
TRBV2	.	.	TRBJ2-2	CASRRTVNTGELFF	TGTGCCAGCAGACGGACAGTGAACACCGGGGAGCTGTTTTTT
TRBV5-6	TRBD1	.	TRBJ2-3	CASSLSPGGANSLTDTQYF	TGTGCCAGCAGCTTGTCCCCAGGGGGCGCAAATAGTCTAACAGATACGCAGTATTTT
TRBV18	.	.	TRBJ1-1	CASSSVRREAFF	TGTGCCAGCTCGTCCGTGAGAAGAGAAGCTTTCTTT
TRBV5-4	.	.	TRBJ2-5	CASSHPPGPQETQYF	TGTGCCAGCAGCCACCCGCCGGGGCCCCAAGAGACCCAGTACTTC
TRBV28	TRBD1	.	TRBJ1-5	CASSPNQGVTGNQPQHF	TGTGCCAGCAGTCCTAATCAGGGGGTAACGGGCAATCAGCCCCAGCATTTT
TRBV30	.	.	TRBJ2-6	CAWSVGSGANVLTF	TGTGCCTGGAGTGTAGGCTCTGGGGCCAACGTCCTGACTTTC
TRBV5-5	.	.	TRBJ1-5	CASSLGPPNQPQHF	TGTGCCAGCAGCTTGGGCCCTCCTAATCAGCCCCAGCATTTT
TRBV4-3	.	few	TRBJ2-2	CASSQDAGLSGELFF	TGCGCCAGCAGCCAAGATGCGGGGTTGTCCGGGGAGCTGTTTTTT
TRBV27	TRBD1	few	TRBJ2-1	CASSFQNRGQDNEQFF	TGTGCCAGCAGTTTCCAAAACCGGGGACAGGACAATGAGCAGTTCTTC
TRBV7-6	.	.	TRBJ2-7	CASSLGTVYEQYF	TGTGCCAGCAGCTTAGGGACAGTTTACGAGCAGTACTTC
TRBV7-9	TRBD2	few	TRBJ2-5	CASSPATSGGVQETQYF	TGTGCCAGCAGCCCCGCGACTAGCGGGGGTGTACAAGAGACCCAGTACTTC
TRBV9	TRBD1	.	TRBJ1-1	CASSVGGTGESIAFF	TGTGCCAGCAGCGTAGGAGGGACAGGGGAATCGATAGCTTTCTTT
TRBV28	.	.	TRBJ1-1	CASIPIGGLNTEAFF	TGTGCCAGCATCCCAATCGGGGGGTTGAACACTGAAGCTTTCTTT
TRBV10-3	.	.	TRBJ2-7	CAISESSGVPLSYEQYF	TGTGCCATCAGTGAGTCGTCAGGAGTCCCCCTCTCCTACGAGCAGTACTTC
TRBV30	.	.	TRBJ1-5	CARRENQPQHF	TGTGCCCGCAGGGAGAATCAGCCCCAGCATTTT
TRBV27	.	once	TRBJ2-1	CASSRPARENEQFF	TGTGCCAGCAGTAGACCCGCCCGGGAAAATGAGCAGTTCTTC
TRBV16	.	.	TRBJ1-2	CASSTNYRDGYTF	TGTGCCAGCAGCACGAATTACAGGGATGGCTACACCTTC
TRBV30	TRBD1	once	TRBJ2-7	CAQDRGLEQYF	TGTGCCCAGGACAGGGGGCTGGAGCAGTACTTC
TRBV5-4	.	.	TRBJ2-1	CASSARGGRDEQFF	TGTGCCAGCAGCGCGAGGGGGGGAAGGGATGAGCAGTTCTTC
TRBV6-1	.	.	TRBJ1-1	CASSYGQSAEAFF	TGTGCCAGCAGTTATGGGCAGAGTGCTGAAGCTTTCTTT
TRBV11-2	.	.	TRBJ2-3	CASSAQTDTQYF	TGTGCCAGCAGCGCCCAGACAGATACGCAGTATTTT
TRBV7-6	.	.	TRBJ2-1	CASSLELGSYNEQFF	TGTGCCAGCAGCTTGGAACTAGGGTCCTACAATGAGCAGTTCTTC
TRBV29-1	.	few	TRBJ2-1	CSADSFYNEQFF	TGCAGCGCTGACAGTTTCTACAATGAGCAGTTCTTC
TRBV6-6	TRBD1	medium-sized	TRBJ1-2	CASSYSQGEAVTF	TGTGCCAGCAGTTACTCACAGGGGGAGGCGGTGACCTTC
TRBV6-5	TRBD2	medium-sized	TRBJ2-2	CATGGVSGELFF	TGTGCCACGGGAGGGGTGTCCGGGGAGCTGTTTTTT
TRBV5-1	.	.	TRBJ1-3	CASSLAGDADSGNTIYF	TGCGCCAGCAGCTTGGCCGGGGACGCAGACTCTGGAAACACCATATATTTT
TRBV7-9	TRBD1	.	TRBJ2-7	CASSDLGQATTYEQYF	TGTGCCAGCAGCGATCTTGGACAGGCGACAACCTACGAGCAGTACTTC
TRBV27	.	.	TRBJ2-7	CASSSRDGPYEQYF	TGTGCCAGCAGTTCTAGGGACGGCCCCTACGAGCAGTACTTC
TRBV7-9	.	.	TRBJ2-1	CASSVIGNEQFF	TGTGCCAGCAGCGTAATCGGAAATGAGCAGTTCTTC
TRBV4-1	TRBD1	.	TRBJ1-2	CASSSTPDRGLYYGYTF	TGCGCCAGCAGCTCCACCCCGGACAGGGGGCTTTATTATGGCTACACCTTC
TRBV10-3	TRBD1	.	TRBJ1-1	CAISGDRGRTEAFF	TGTGCCATCAGTGGGGACAGGGGTAGGACTGAAGCTTTCTTT
TRBV15	.	once	TRBJ1-4	CATSRVAGVANEKLFF	TGTGCCACCAGCAGAGTGGCAGGGGTGGCTAATGAAAAACTGTTTTTT
TRBV6-1	TRBD1	once	TRBJ1-2	CASTTGGAYGYTF	TGTGCCAGCACCACAGGGGGCGCCTATGGCTACACCTTC
TRBV6-5	.	once	TRBJ2-5	CASRETAGRETQYF	TGTGCCAGCAGAGAAACGGCGGGACGGGAGACCCAGTACTTC
TRBV6-1	.	.	TRBJ2-7	CASSEVNRAYEQYF	TGTGCCAGCAGTGAAGTTAACAGAGCCTACGAGCAGTACTTC
TRBV7-2	.	.	TRBJ2-7	CASSPPGGAVYEQYF	TGTGCCAGCAGCCCGCCTGGGGGGGCAGTCTACGAGCAGTACTTC
TRBV5-1	.	.	TRBJ1-6	CASSWDRDSNSPLHF	TGCGCCAGCAGTTGGGACCGGGACTCAAATTCACCCCTCCACTTT
TRBV5-4	.	.	TRBJ2-7	CASSSGAGEQYF	TGTGCCAGCAGCTCAGGGGCAGGCGAGCAGTACTTC
TRBV6-1	.	.	TRBJ1-2	CASRPRGSGADGYTF	TGTGCCAGCAGACCCAGGGGTTCGGGAGCGGATGGCTACACCTTC
TRBV7-9	.	medium-sized	TRBJ1-5	CASSLGAGGNQPQHF	TGTGCCAGCAGCTTAGGGGCGGGGGGGAATCAGCCCCAGCATTTT
TRBV7-6	.	few	TRBJ2-5	CASSLAPRSTPVLETQYF	TGTGCCAGCAGCTTAGCGCCGCGCTCCACACCCGTTCTCGAGACCCAGTACTTC